This T cell receptor beta chain appears in the sequencing data of a study of cytomegalovirus exposure and HLA in healthy donors. General study points: The investigators catalogued 150 to 200 TCR beta chains as cytomegalovirus-associated. Certain indistinguishable V segments, among them TRBV6-2 and TRBV6-3, were excluded.

In regard to this clone: Its cognate antigen is unknown.

Germline assignment: CDR1 SGHVS and CDR2 FQNEAQ. This CDR3 contains 16 residues. The V and J ends lost 5 bases and 2 bases, in that order; junction bases with no gene match: 5. The PCR was carried out with 60 Vbeta primers and 13 Jbeta primers. The protocol was immunoSEQ multiplex PCR, while the TCRdb copy is restricted to in-frame clones and leaves out a portion. Among some 110,000 clones listed, 79% were seen once. The chain combines TRBV7-8 with TRBJ2-4; 11 positions agree with TRBD2. This sequence was found in a man aged 25-45 years in good health and CMV-seropositive. The sequenced material came from PBMCs. The CDR3 DNA sequence: TGTGCCAGCAGCCCGACTAGCGGGAAGTCCAAAAACATTCAGTACTTC. Its protein is CASSPTSGKSKNIQYF.